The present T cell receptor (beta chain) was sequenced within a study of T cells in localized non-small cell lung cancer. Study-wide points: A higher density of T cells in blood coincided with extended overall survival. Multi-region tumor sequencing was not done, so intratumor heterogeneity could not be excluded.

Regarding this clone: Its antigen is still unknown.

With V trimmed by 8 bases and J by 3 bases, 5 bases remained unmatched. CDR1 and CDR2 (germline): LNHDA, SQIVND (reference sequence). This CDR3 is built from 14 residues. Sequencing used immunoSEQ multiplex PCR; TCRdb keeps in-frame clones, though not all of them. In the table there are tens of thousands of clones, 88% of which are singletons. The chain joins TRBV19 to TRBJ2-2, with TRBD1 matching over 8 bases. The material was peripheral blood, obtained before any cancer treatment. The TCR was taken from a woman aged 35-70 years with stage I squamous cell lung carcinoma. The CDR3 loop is CASRTGTDTGELFF. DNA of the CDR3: TGTGCCAGTCGGACAGGGACGGACACCGGGGAGCTGTTTTTT.